This passage covers 3 T cell receptor beta chains from one sample sequenced in a study of cytomegalovirus exposure and HLA in healthy donors (dated by TCRdb to 2016 to 2017). The library was built by means of the immunoSEQ multiplex PCR assay. For the multiplex PCR, a mixture combining 60 forward primers for TCR Vbeta segments and 13 reverse primers for TCR Jbeta segments was used. TCRdb provides this immuneACCESS table in a form limited to in-frame rearrangements. Some clones are lacking; in checked studies, under half of them reflect an unresolved V gene, and why the rest are absent is not known. The sample table lists 100,000 to 150,000 clones, almost 80% of them with a count of one. 1.5% of the sample is held by the ten biggest clonotypes. Sequencing input: PBMCs. The receptor set was obtained from a female donor in good health and CMV-seronegative.

The chain carries TRBV29-1 and TRBJ1-2, with 7 nucleotides matching TRBD1. From germline, CDR1 is SQVTM and CDR2 ANQGSEA. The CDR3 runs to 14 residues. V lost 6 bases, J lost 6 bases, and 13 bases stayed unmatched. The CDR3 DNA follows: TGCAGCGTGACAGGAACAGGGGCTGGGGATGGCTACACCTTC. Amino acids: CSVTGTGAGDGYTF. Combining the CDR3 with reference TRBV29-1 and TRBJ1-2 gives the whole variable domain SAVISQKPSRDICQRGTSLTIQCQVDSQVTMMFWYRQQPGQSLTLIATANQGSEATYESGFVIDKFPISRPNLTFSTLTVSNMSPEDSSIYLCSVTGTGAGDGYTFGSGTRLTVV.

The chain couples TRBV6-5 to TRBJ2-7; no clear D gene. CDR3 size: 16 residues. Germline-derived CDR1 and CDR2 are MNHEY and SVGAGI. Trimming stripped 2 bases from V and 3 bases from J, with 17 bases between. CDR3 sequence: CASSYQAVGLSYEQYF. CDR3 bases: TGTGCCAGCAGTTACCAGGCCGTGGGCCTAAGCTACGAGCAGTACTTC.

This rearrangement joins TRBV25-1 to TRBJ2-1; D perhaps matches TRBD2 (7 bases). The V and J ends lost 8 bases and 8 bases respectively, with 22 bases between them. CDR1 is MGHDK and CDR2 is SYGVNS in the germline V gene. The CDR3 totals 15 residues. CDR3 bases: TGTGCCAGCGGAGAAAGGGGGGGGAATGTCGATGAGCAGTTCTTC. This translates into CASGERGGNVDEQFF.